This entry is about one TCR beta chain. This sample is drawn from a study of blood T cell repertoires in COVID-19. The cohort comprised adults aged roughly 18 to 100 years residing in under 25 US areas. Two consecutive negative NP/OP PCR tests, clearance, or resolved symptoms defined Cohort 3 recovery. In the original analysis: Researchers report that nucleated cell counts were estimated from reference gene primer amplification. Generated by immunoSEQ multiplex PCR, the TCRdb table keeps only in-frame clones and is missing some. V and J calls and clone size are given by that table; D and trimming were obtained from the DNA. In the table there are around 170,000 clones, about 90% of which are singletons. This sequence originates from a woman in her fifties or sixties who had recovered from COVID-19. The sample comprised PBMCs or T cells enriched from blood (not recorded which).

As DNA, the CDR3 is TGTGCCAGCAGGGCCGCGGGGACAGGGTTGTACGAGCAGTACTTC. Protein sequence: CASRAAGTGLYEQYF. This chain uses TRBV27 with TRBJ2-7; 9 bases are a match to TRBD1. The trim removed 6 bases at V and 4 bases at J, leaving 10 bases unmatched. CDR1 MNHEY and CDR2 SMNVEV come from the germline V gene (reference sequence). The CDR3 totals 15 residues.